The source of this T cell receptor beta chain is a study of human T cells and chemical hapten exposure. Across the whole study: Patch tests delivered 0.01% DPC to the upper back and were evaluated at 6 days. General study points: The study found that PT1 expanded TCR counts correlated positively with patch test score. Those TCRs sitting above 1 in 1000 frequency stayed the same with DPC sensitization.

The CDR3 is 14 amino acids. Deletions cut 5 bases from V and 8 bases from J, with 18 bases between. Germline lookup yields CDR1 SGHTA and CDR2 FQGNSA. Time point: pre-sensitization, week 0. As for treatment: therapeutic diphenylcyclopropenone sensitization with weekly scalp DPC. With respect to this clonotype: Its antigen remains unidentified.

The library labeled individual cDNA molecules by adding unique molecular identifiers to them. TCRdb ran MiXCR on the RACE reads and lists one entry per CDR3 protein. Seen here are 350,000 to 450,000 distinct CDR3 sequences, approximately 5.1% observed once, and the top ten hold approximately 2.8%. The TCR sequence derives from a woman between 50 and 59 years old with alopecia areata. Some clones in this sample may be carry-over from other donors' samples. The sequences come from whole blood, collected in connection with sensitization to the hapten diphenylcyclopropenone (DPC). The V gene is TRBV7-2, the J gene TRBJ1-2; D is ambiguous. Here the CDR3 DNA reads TGTGCCAGCAGCCCGGACCGACGATTAAACGGCTACACCTTC. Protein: CASSPDRRLNGYTF.